Presented here are 15 T cell receptor beta chains from one specimen sequenced in a study of CD8+ T cells in alopecia areata. The sample's treatment: oral pan-JAK inhibitor, 5-10 mg twice daily. The sequencing template was cDNA reverse transcribed from extracted RNA. The repertoire was sequenced with immunoSEQ multiplex PCR; TCRdb's copy has only in-frame clones and lacks some. The profile covers a few hundred thousand clones, with about 57% appearing a single time and around 1.5% taken by the ten largest. Sequenced here: CD4+ T cells sorted from blood, sampled at week 4, from a patient treated with tofacitinib. Receptors originate from a human donor with alopecia areata.

This clone appeared a few times. V gene TRBV10-3 combines with J gene TRBJ1-2, with 7 bases aligning to TRBD1. V lost 6 bases and J lost 4; bases outside the gene matches: 8. CDR3 size: 14 residues. From germline, CDR1 is ENHRY and CDR2 SYGVKD. The CDR3 DNA is TGTGCCATCAGCGGGACAGAGGGTATCTATGGCTACACCTTC. This translates into CAISGTEGIYGYTF.

The genes are TRBV7-2 and TRBJ1-2; 8 bases align to TRBD1. Germline V CDR1 and CDR2: SGHTA, FQGNSA. V lost 5 bases and J lost 7; bases outside the gene matches: 12. The CDR3 has 15 residues. Here the CDR3 DNA reads TGTGCCAGCAGCCCTACCTTAGACAGGGGAGGTGGCTACACCTTC. Protein product: CASSPTLDRGGGYTF.

The table lists this clone with a count of one. This rearrangement joins TRBV30 to TRBJ1-2, with D tentatively TRBD1 (5 bases). The CDR3 covers 14 residues. Germline lookup yields CDR1 GTSNPN and CDR2 SVGIG (reference sequence). With 5 bases removed from V and 0 bases from J, the gap between germline ends came to 13 bases. The CDR3 loop reads CAWSRAGSNYGYTF. In DNA, the CDR3 is TGTGCCTGGTCGAGGGCAGGGTCTAACTATGGCTACACCTTC.

This clone turned up a few times. The chain carries TRBV7-2 and TRBJ1-3, with D uncertain. The V end was cut by 0 bases, the J end by 2 bases, with 11 bases between. The CDR3 sequence is 16 residues long. The germline CDR1 and CDR2 sequences are SGHTA and FQGNSA. The CDR3 sequence is CASSLAVGVPGNTIYF. The CDR3 nucleotides are TGTGCCAGCAGCTTAGCAGTCGGAGTACCTGGAAACACCATATATTTT.

The count of this clone is one. V usage is TRBV4-3 and J usage is TRBJ1-2; no firm D call. The V and J ends lost 0 bases and 7 bases respectively, with 12 bases between them. Germline V gene data show CDR1 as LGHNA and CDR2 as YSLEER. The CDR3 is made up of 14 amino acids. The CDR3 loop reads CASSQEEGSAGYTF. CDR3 sequence (DNA): TGCGCCAGCAGCCAAGAAGAAGGGTCCGCTGGCTACACCTTC.

There are a few counts of this clone. The chain recombines TRBV29-1 with TRBJ1-2; D not certain. The CDR3 contains 12 residues. Deletions cut 4 bases from V and 4 bases from J, with 10 bases between. Germline CDR1 reads SQVTM; CDR2 reads ANQGSEA. CDR3 bases: TGCAGCGTTGCTGAGGGTAGCTATGGCTACACCTTC. Encoded protein: CSVAEGSYGYTF.

V usage is TRBV5-6 and J usage is TRBJ2-5; D not certain. Deletions cut 3 bases from V and 5 bases from J, with 14 bases between. Germline V gene sequence: CDR1 SGHDT, CDR2 YYEEEE. CDR3 length: 14 residues. CDR3 protein: CASSSREPEETQYF. In DNA, the CDR3 is TGTGCCAGCAGCTCCCGCGAGCCGGAGGAGACCCAGTACTTC.

This clone was detected a few times. The chain recombines TRBV5-6 with TRBJ1-4; D possibly corresponds to TRBD1 (5 bases). The germline V gene has CDR1 SGHDT and CDR2 YYEEEE. V was trimmed by 0 bases and J by 10 bases, leaving 16 bases between them. CDR3 length equals 15 residues. CDR3 region: CASSLAASPRGKLFF. The CDR3 nucleotides are TGTGCCAGCAGCTTGGCTGCGAGCCCGAGGGGAAAACTGTTTTTT.

The table lists this clone with a few counts. The chain uses TRBV11-3 and TRBJ2-7, with TRBD2 identical over 7 bases. Per the germline V gene, CDR1 is SGHNT and CDR2 is YENEEA. The trim removed 5 bases at V and 6 bases at J, leaving 13 bases unmatched. The CDR3 consists of 15 residues. The CDR3 DNA reads as TGTGCCAGCAGCCCGGGGGGAACTAGCGCAAGCGAGCAGTACTTC. It encodes CASSPGGTSASEQYF.

The chain couples TRBV10-3 to TRBJ2-3, with no clear D. In germline, CDR1 is ENHRY, CDR2 SYGVKD. The CDR3 is 11 residues long. The V end lost 4 bases, the J end lost 9 bases, and 8 bases lay between the germline ends. CDR3 in amino acids: CAISADGTQYF. DNA of the CDR3: TGTGCCATCAGTGCAGACGGGACGCAGTATTTT.

This clone was observed a few times. The chain links TRBV7-7 to TRBJ2-3; 9 bases map to TRBD1. V gave up 4 bases and J gave up 5 bases; unmatched junction bases: 7. This CDR3 region has 15 residues. CDR1 SSHAT and CDR2 FNYEAQ come from the germline V gene (reference sequence). CDR3 bases: TGTGCCAGCAGCTCAAAGACAGGGGGAGGAGATACGCAGTATTTT. It encodes CASSSKTGGGDTQYF.

The chain has TRBV29-1 and TRBJ2-5; 13 bases map to TRBD2. This CDR3 is 13 amino acids long. The germline gives CDR1 SQVTM, CDR2 ANQGSEA. The V and J ends lost 7 bases and 5 bases, in that order; junction bases with no gene match: 4. CDR3 sequence reads: CSGRLAGGETQYF. The CDR3 DNA sequence: TGCAGCGGGCGACTAGCGGGGGGCGAGACCCAGTACTTC.

This chain joins TRBV6-5 and TRBJ2-7; D might be TRBD1 or TRBD2, each matching 5 bases. The CDR3 contains 13 residues. The germline V gene has CDR1 MNHEY and CDR2 SVGAGI. The germline V and J ends were trimmed by 4 bases and 1 base, with 8 bases remaining between them. The CDR3 nucleotides are TGTGCCAGCAGTTTGGGGGAGTCCTACGAGCAGTACTTC. Its protein product is CASSLGESYEQYF.

The rearrangement uses TRBV30 and TRBJ2-3, with D possibly being TRBD1 or TRBD2 (7 bases each). V lost 8 bases and J 0 bases, leaving 15 bases between the germline ends. Germline V lookup: CDR1 GTSNPN, CDR2 SVGIG (reference sequence). This CDR3 has 14 amino acids. The DNA for the CDR3 is TGTGCCAGCGGGACAGTAACTAGCACAGATACGCAGTATTTT. Amino acids: CASGTVTSTDTQYF.

The chain links TRBV15 to TRBJ1-5; 8 nucleotides agree with TRBD1. The CDR3 consists of 15 residues. V lost 2 bases and J lost 4; bases outside the gene matches: 4. CDR1 is LNHNV and CDR2 is YYDKDF in the germline V gene (reference sequence). This CDR3 is CATSRQGAGNQPQHF. The DNA for the CDR3 is TGTGCCACCAGCAGACAGGGGGCCGGGAATCAGCCCCAGCATTTT.